These 2 T cell receptor beta chains share one sample of origin, sequenced in a study of blood T cell repertoires in COVID-19. Produced via immunoSEQ multiplex PCR; TCRdb's table is partial and in-frame only. There are 200,000 to 250,000 clones in the sample; 82% occur only once, and 3% to 4% lies in the top ten. Specimen: PBMCs or T cells enriched from blood (not recorded which). All receptors come from a woman aged 55-70 years who had recovered from COVID-19.

The genes are TRBV7-9 and TRBJ2-4, with 8 bases matching TRBD1. With 2 bases clipped from V and 4 bases from J, the junction kept 4 bases outside the gene matches. The CDR3 runs 15 residues. Germline V gene data show CDR1 as SEHNR and CDR2 as FQNEAQ (reference sequence). The DNA of the CDR3 is TGTGCCAGCAGCTTACCCACAGGGGGGAAAAACATTCAGTACTTC. It is translated as CASSLPTGGKNIQYF.

The V call is TRBV10-3, the J call TRBJ1-4; D is unresolved. Germline CDR1 reads ENHRY; CDR2 reads SYGVKD. The CDR3 runs to 13 residues. V lost 3 bases and J lost 5, with 7 bases in between. CDR3 loop: CAISESVNEKLFF. The DNA of the CDR3 is TGTGCCATCAGTGAATCCGTGAATGAAAAACTGTTTTTT.